These 26 T cell receptor beta chains were sequenced from one sample in a study of cytomegalovirus exposure and HLA in healthy donors. The PCR ran on 60 Vbeta and 13 Jbeta primers. Using immunoSEQ multiplex PCR, the repertoire was profiled, and TCRdb retains in-frame clones only, with some absent. Here the sample spans 30,000 to 35,000 clones, 75% to 85% being singletons. The sequenced material came from PBMCs. The source is a male donor in good health and CMV-seronegative.

This chain connects TRBV7-9 to TRBJ1-2; TRBD1 matches 9 bases. Germline trimming cut 1 base from V and 3 bases from J; bases unmatched to any gene: 9. CDR3 length: 17 residues. Germline lookup yields CDR1 SEHNR and CDR2 FQNEAQ (reference sequence). The CDR3 DNA reads TGTGCCAGCAGCTTAGACCAAGGGACAGGGATCGACTATGGCTACACCTTC. Its protein product is CASSLDQGTGIDYGYTF.

V usage is TRBV5-5 and J usage is TRBJ2-3; 7 bases are shared with TRBD2. Germline loops: CDR1 SGHKS, CDR2 YYEKEE (reference sequence). The CDR3 covers 16 residues. J lost 2 bases, V lost 0 bases, and 6 bases had no gene match. The DNA of the CDR3 is TGTGCCAGCAGCTTGGGGCTAGCGGAGGACACAGATACGCAGTATTTT. Protein sequence: CASSLGLAEDTDTQYF.

This clone has a handful of counts. This rearrangement joins TRBV7-8 to TRBJ1-1; unclear D gene. Per the germline V gene, CDR1 is SGHVS and CDR2 is FQNEAQ. The germline V and J ends were trimmed by 5 bases and 7 bases, with 11 bases remaining between them. The CDR3 loop spans 12 amino acids. CDR3: CASSLTEFEAFF. CDR3 in DNA: TGTGCCAGCAGCCTTACCGAGTTTGAAGCTTTCTTT. The full variable domain, rest sourced from reference TRBV7-8 and TRBJ1-1, is GAGVSQSPRYKVAKRGQDVALRCDPISGHVSLFWYQQALGQGPEFLTYFQNEAQLDKSGLPSDRFFAERPEGSVSTLKIQRTQQEDSAVYLCASSLTEFEAFFGQGTRLTVV.

This clone occurred a few times. The rearrangement joins TRBV5-6 to TRBJ2-5; 8 nucleotides align to TRBD1. This CDR3 region has 16 residues. From germline, CDR1 is SGHDT and CDR2 YYEEEE. V lost 2 bases, J lost 2 bases, and 8 bases stayed unmatched. CDR3 DNA sequence: TGTGCCAGCAGCTTCGGGACAGGACGGTATCAAGAGACCCAGTACTTC. It encodes CASSFGTGRYQETQYF.

The CDR3 DNA reads TGTGCCGCCTCATGGGGGGTGAACACCGGGGAGCTGTTTTTT. Amino acid sequence: CAASWGVNTGELFF. The chain uses TRBV30 and TRBJ2-2; D may be TRBD2 (6 bases). CDR3 length: 14 residues. V lost 8 bases and J lost 1, with 14 bases in between. Germline lookup yields CDR1 GTSNPN and CDR2 SVGIG (reference sequence). The full variable domain, its missing parts supplied by reference TRBV30 and TRBJ2-2, is SQTIHQWPATLVQPVGSPLSLECTVEGTSNPNLYWYRQAAGRGLQLLFYSVGIGQISSEVPQNLSASRPQDRQFILSSKKLLLSDSGFYLCAASWGVNTGELFFGEGSRLTVL.

This clone was seen a few times. V gene TRBV2 combines with J gene TRBJ2-1; maybe TRBD2 (7 bases). Trimming left V 11 bases short and J 0 bases short, with 14 bases between. This CDR3 has 14 amino acids. Germline CDR1 reads SNHLY; CDR2 reads FYNNEI. This chain's CDR3 is CASGGQVSYNEQFF. For the CDR3, the DNA is TGTGCCTCCGGGGGGCAGGTCTCCTACAATGAGCAGTTCTTC.

The rearrangement links TRBV27 to TRBJ2-7; 9 nucleotides agree with TRBD1. The germline V gene encodes CDR1 MNHEY and CDR2 SMNVEV (reference sequence). The V and J ends lost 6 bases and 2 bases, in that order; junction bases with no gene match: 2. The CDR3 has 13 residues. As DNA, the CDR3 is TGTGCCAGCAGGGGACAGGGCCCCTACGAGCAGTACTTC. Translated, it gives CASRGQGPYEQYF.

This clone was found a few times. V is TRBV4-3 and J is TRBJ2-3; 8 positions match TRBD2. The CDR3 is 16 amino acids. The germline V gene has CDR1 LGHNA and CDR2 YSLEER. The trim removed 0 bases at V and 4 bases at J, leaving 6 bases unmatched. This chain's CDR3 is CASSQEAREVPDTQYF. The CDR3 nucleotides read TGCGCCAGCAGCCAAGAGGCGCGGGAGGTCCCAGATACGCAGTATTTT.

V and J are TRBV25-1 and TRBJ2-3; 12 nucleotides agree with TRBD2. J gave up 0 bases and V 9 bases, and 7 bases lay outside the gene matches. The germline CDR1 and CDR2 sequences are MGHDK and SYGVNS. This CDR3 has 16 amino acids. The CDR3 region has the DNA TGTGCCAGGCGACTAGCGGGAGAAGTGAGCACAGATACGCAGTATTTT. Translated, it gives CARRLAGEVSTDTQYF. Drawing the rest from reference TRBV25-1 and TRBJ2-3, the complete variable domain is EADIYQTPRYLVIGTGKKITLECSQTMGHDKMYWYQQDPGMELHLIHYSYGVNSTEKGDLSSESTVSRIRTEHFPLTLESARPSHTSQYLCARRLAGEVSTDTQYFGPGTRLTVL.

This clone was detected once. The chain is built from TRBV6-1 and TRBJ2-5; 7 nucleotides align to TRBD2. J gave up 5 bases and V 2 bases, and 11 bases lay outside the gene matches. This CDR3 is 16 amino acids long. The germline gives CDR1 MNHNS, CDR2 SASEGT. The CDR3 DNA is TGTGCCAGCAGTGAATTGCGTCTCCCCGGGGGGGAGACCCAGTACTTC. This codes for CASSELRLPGGETQYF.

The chain recombines TRBV7-3 with TRBJ1-1, with 9 bases lining up with TRBD1. Trimming removed 5 bases from V and 6 bases from J; junction bases left unmatched: 16. The V gene's germline CDR1 is SGHTA and CDR2 FQGTGA. This CDR3 has 17 residues. The CDR3 DNA sequence: TGTGCCAGCAGCCCAGGGGTCCCAGGGACAGGGTTACCTGAAGCTTTCTTT. Protein: CASSPGVPGTGLPEAFF.

The V gene is TRBV19, the J gene TRBJ1-1; the D gene is possibly TRBD1 (6 bases). Looked up from germline, CDR1 is LNHDA and CDR2 is SQIVND (reference sequence). Trimming pared 6 bases from V and 0 bases from J, leaving 17 bases between. The CDR3 runs to 16 residues. CDR3 sequence: CASSLRQAIMNTEAFF. CDR3 DNA sequence: TGTGCCAGTAGCCTAAGACAGGCTATAATGAACACTGAAGCTTTCTTT. Full variable domain (missing parts from reference TRBV19 and TRBJ1-1): DGGITQSPKYLFRKEGQNVTLSCEQNLNHDAMYWYRQDPGQGLRLIYYSQIVNDFQKGDIAEGYSVSREKKESFPLTVTSAQKNPTAFYLCASSLRQAIMNTEAFFGQGTRLTVV.

This chain connects TRBV30 to TRBJ2-7, with unresolved D. V gave up 3 bases and J gave up 6 bases, with 12 bases separating them. Germline values: CDR1 GTSNPN, CDR2 SVGIG (reference sequence). The CDR3 is 12 amino acids. CDR3 bases: TGTGCCTGGAGCCTTGCTAGTGCCGAGCAGTACTTC. Translating it yields CAWSLASAEQYF.

The chain joins TRBV6-1 to TRBJ2-1, with D possibly TRBD2 on 6 matching bases. Germline V gives CDR1 MNHNS, CDR2 SASEGT. The V and J ends lost 8 bases and 3 bases respectively, with 14 bases between them. This CDR3 spans 14 amino acids. Here the CDR3 reads CASRRGDDYNEQFF. Written as DNA, the CDR3 is TGTGCCAGCCGGAGGGGAGACGACTACAATGAGCAGTTCTTC.

The V and J genes are TRBV30 and TRBJ2-7; D not resolved. The germline gives CDR1 GTSNPN, CDR2 SVGIG (reference sequence). The CDR3 is 13 amino acids. Trimming pared 0 bases from V and 0 bases from J, leaving 6 bases between. This CDR3 reads CAWSVDSSYEQYF. The CDR3 bases are TGTGCCTGGAGTGTCGACTCCTCCTACGAGCAGTACTTC.

The chain employs TRBV6-1 and TRBJ1-5; unclear D gene. Germline V gene data show CDR1 as MNHNS and CDR2 as SASEGT. The V and J ends lost 0 bases and 6 bases respectively, with 15 bases between them. The CDR3 is 16 amino acids. The CDR3 sequence: CASSEARRGGRQPQHF. The CDR3 nucleotides are TGTGCCAGCAGTGAAGCTAGAAGAGGAGGGCGTCAGCCCCAGCATTTT.

This sequence joins TRBV27 and TRBJ2-7, with 11 bases fitting TRBD1. The ends lost 6 bases at V and 2 bases at J; junction bases unmatched: 6. The CDR3 length is 15 residues. Germline CDR1 and CDR2: MNHEY and SMNVEV (reference sequence). CDR3 sequence (DNA): TGTGCCAGCAGACGGACAGGGGGCCGGACCTACGAGCAGTACTTC. Translating gives CASRRTGGRTYEQYF.

This clone was observed once. V gene TRBV6-1 combines with J gene TRBJ1-4; TRBD1 matches at 9 bases. CDR1 is MNHNS and CDR2 is SASEGT in the germline V gene. Trimming took 5 bases from V and 7 from J; bases not matched to a gene: 5. The CDR3 consists of 14 residues. Here the CDR3 reads CASSPGTGFEKLFF. The CDR3 nucleotides read TGTGCCAGCAGTCCCGGGACAGGGTTTGAAAAACTGTTTTTT.

The rearrangement uses TRBV5-1 and TRBJ1-1, with 7 nucleotides matching TRBD1. Germline lookup yields CDR1 SGHRS and CDR2 YFSETQ. The V gene end was trimmed by 3 bases and the J gene end by 5 bases; junction bases not matched to a gene: 7. The CDR3 length is 14 residues. CDR3 sequence: CASSSTGAPTEAFF. CDR3 nucleotides: TGCGCCAGCAGCTCCACAGGGGCCCCGACTGAAGCTTTCTTT. Variable domain in full (rest from reference TRBV5-1 and TRBJ1-1): KAGVTQTPRYLIKTRGQQVTLSCSPISGHRSVSWYQQTPGQGLQFLFEYFSETQRNKGNFPGRFSGRQFSNSRSEMNVSTLELGDSALYLCASSSTGAPTEAFFGQGTRLTVV.

This clone has only one observation. This rearrangement joins TRBV2 to TRBJ1-5, with TRBD1 matching over 7 bases. CDR1 SNHLY and CDR2 FYNNEI come from the germline V gene. The CDR3 spans 16 residues. The junction had 10 bases not matched to a gene; V was cut back by 4 bases and J by 4 bases. CDR3 loop: CASSATPGQPNQPQHF. The DNA for the CDR3 is TGTGCCAGCAGTGCGACACCGGGACAGCCTAATCAGCCCCAGCATTTT.

This clone appeared once. The CDR3 bases are TGTGCCAGCAGCTTAGGGTCGGATCAGCCCCAGCATTTT. Protein sequence: CASSLGSDQPQHF. This sequence joins TRBV9 and TRBJ1-5; D is undetermined. V lost 4 bases and J lost 5, with 10 bases in between. CDR1 is SGDLS, CDR2 YYNGEE, per germline. The CDR3 length is 13 residues.

The chain recombines TRBV7-8 with TRBJ2-7; D unresolved. The length of the CDR3 is 14 residues. Per germline, CDR1 SGHVS and CDR2 FQNEAQ. V was shortened by 0 bases and J by 3 bases, with 9 bases between the two germline ends. CDR3 nucleotide sequence: TGTGCCAGCAGCTTAGCGCCAGGAAACTACGAGCAGTACTTC. It codes for CASSLAPGNYEQYF.

The chain employs TRBV27 and TRBJ2-5, with a weak D call TRBD1 (5 bases). CDR1 MNHEY and CDR2 SMNVEV come from the germline V gene (reference sequence). This CDR3 has 15 amino acids. Trimming took off 3 bases at V and 7 bases at J, with 18 bases between the two ends. The CDR3 DNA sequence: TGTGCCAGCAGTTTGAGGCGAACGCGCCAGGGGACCCAGTACTTC. It specifies CASSLRRTRQGTQYF.

This chain uses TRBV30 with TRBJ2-5; weak D call: TRBD2 (5 bases). The V end lost 1 base, the J end lost 1 base, and 13 bases lay between the germline ends. Germline-derived CDR1 and CDR2 are GTSNPN and SVGIG (reference sequence). The CDR3 totals 15 residues. This CDR3 is CAWSAGGGPQETQYF. For the CDR3, the DNA is TGTGCCTGGAGTGCTGGAGGAGGCCCCCAAGAGACCCAGTACTTC.

Here the CDR3 DNA reads TGCGCCAGCAGTGGGACTAGCTTGGCAAATGAGCAGTTCTTC. Translated, it gives CASSGTSLANEQFF. The rearrangement uses TRBV10-1 and TRBJ2-1; 8 bases match TRBD2. This CDR3 spans 14 amino acids. The V gene's germline CDR1 is WNHNN and CDR2 SYGVQD (reference sequence). The J segment lost 7 bases and the V segment lost 4 bases, leaving 6 bases of the junction unmatched.

The rearrangement joins TRBV6-1 to TRBJ1-4; 8 nucleotides match TRBD1. The V gene end was trimmed by 3 bases and the J gene end by 6 bases; junction bases not matched to a gene: 6. This CDR3 is built from 15 residues. Looked up from germline, CDR1 is MNHNS and CDR2 is SASEGT. CDR3 amino acids: CASSDPGQVDEKLFF. As DNA, the CDR3 is TGTGCCAGCAGTGATCCGGGACAGGTTGATGAAAAACTGTTTTTT.